This T cell receptor beta chain was captured by sequencing in a study of shared clonotypes between healthy human individuals. Study-wide context: Each donor's CD8 memory used one plate, CD8 naive two, each CD4 subset three. Regarding the study as a whole: Relative to memory subsets, naive subsets generally showed larger estimated richness.

In regard to this clone: What it binds is not known.

The assay was immunoSEQ multiplex PCR, and TCRdb's table has in-frame clones only and misses some. Seen here are over a million clones, approximately 98.5% observed once, and the top ten hold 0.36%. The CDR3 has 15 amino acids. Germline values: CDR1 SNHLY, CDR2 FYNNEI. Trimming shortened V by 6 bases and J by 5 bases, and 19 bases separated the two germline ends. The sequenced material came from naive CD4+ T cells sorted from blood. Sample subset: CD45RA+ positively selected. This chain joins TRBV2 and TRBJ1-1, with D perhaps TRBD1 (5 bases). The TCR sequence derives from a man in his thirties or forties in good health. CDR3 sequence: CASRVRGPGLTEAFF. In nucleotides, the CDR3 is TGTGCCAGCAGAGTCCGGGGCCCGGGACTTACTGAAGCTTTCTTT.